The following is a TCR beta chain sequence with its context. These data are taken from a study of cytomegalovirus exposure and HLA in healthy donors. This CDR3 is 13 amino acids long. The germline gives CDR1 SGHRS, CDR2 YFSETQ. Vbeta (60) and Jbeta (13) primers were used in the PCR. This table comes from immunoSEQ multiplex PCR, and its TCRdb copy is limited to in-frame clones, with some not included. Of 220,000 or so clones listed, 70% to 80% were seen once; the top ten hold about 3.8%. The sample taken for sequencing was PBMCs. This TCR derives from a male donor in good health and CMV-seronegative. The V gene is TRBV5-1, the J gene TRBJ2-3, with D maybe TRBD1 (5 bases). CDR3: CASGYSSTDTQYF. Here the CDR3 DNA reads TGCGCTTCAGGGTACTCTAGCACAGATACGCAGTATTTT.